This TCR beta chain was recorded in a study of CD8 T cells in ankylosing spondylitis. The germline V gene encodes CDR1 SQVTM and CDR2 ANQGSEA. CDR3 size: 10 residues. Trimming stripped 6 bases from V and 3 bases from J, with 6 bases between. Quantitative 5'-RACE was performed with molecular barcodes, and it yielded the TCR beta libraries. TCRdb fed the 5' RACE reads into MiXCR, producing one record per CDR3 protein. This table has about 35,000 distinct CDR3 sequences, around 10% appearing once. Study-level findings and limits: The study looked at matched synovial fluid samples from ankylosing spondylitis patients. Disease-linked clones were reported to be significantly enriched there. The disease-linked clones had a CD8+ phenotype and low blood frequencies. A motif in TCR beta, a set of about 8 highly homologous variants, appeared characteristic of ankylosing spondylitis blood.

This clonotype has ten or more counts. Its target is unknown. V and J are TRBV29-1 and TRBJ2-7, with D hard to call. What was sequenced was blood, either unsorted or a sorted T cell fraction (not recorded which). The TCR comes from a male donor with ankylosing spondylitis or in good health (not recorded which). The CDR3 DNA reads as TGCAGCGTCTGGGACTACGAGCAGTACTTC. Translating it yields CSVWDYEQYF.